The text below deals with one TCR beta chain. Antigen: not known. One base away lies a much larger clone, so this may be a sequencing read error. This sample is part of a study of post-analysis software for immune sequencing data. Overall study findings and caveats: TRBV segments more frequent in patients than in controls numbered a few and included TRBV5-6, TRBV5-1 and TRBV20-1.

Built from TCR beta cDNA, the libraries had unique molecular identifiers in them. TCRdb reprocessed the PCR reads with MiXCR, giving one entry per CDR3 protein. Of some 260,000 distinct CDR3 sequences in the sample, 36% were seen once. Germline CDR1 reads ENHRY; CDR2 reads SYGVKD. The CDR3 is 13 amino acids. The chain joins TRBV10-3 to TRBJ2-1; the D call may be TRBD1 or TRBD2 (5 bases each). The sample taken for sequencing was blood. The sequence came from a girl between 10 and 17 years old with multiple sclerosis. CDR3 sequence: CTISRDGLNEQFF. The CDR3, as DNA: TGTACCATCAGCCGGGACGGACTCAATGAGCAGTTCTTC.